The text below deals with one T cell receptor (beta chain). Its antigen is still unknown. No base qualities exist here, and no much larger clone lies one base off it. The data stem from a study of T-cell memory formation after mild COVID-19 (dated by TCRdb to about 2021). With respect to the entire study: Most TCR sequence clusters were specific to one of the two donors. In two donors, T-cell clones that expanded and contracted after mild COVID-19 were tracked by sequencing TCRalpha and TCRbeta repertoires over time. The cohort comprised two young, previously healthy adult volunteers, one female and one male. The paper's findings and limits, for the study overall: Some responding clones were found in pre-infection memory, which suggests that pre-existing cross-reactive memory T cells took part in the SARS-CoV-2 response. SARS-CoV-2 specificity was not confirmed for the second-wave clones peaking on day 37. The study covered only a couple of mild cases, and larger cohorts including severe cases with pre-infection samples were considered necessary. Balanced CD4/CD8 phenotypes were observed for clones contracting from day 15 to 85, whereas a bias towards CD4+ was observed for a second wave of clones expanding from day 15 to 37. Contracting CD4+ clones were found mainly in CM and EM memory subsets, while CD8+ clones were enriched in EMRA.

The data were produced on an Illumina NovaSeq 6000. TCRalpha and TCRbeta cDNA libraries were constructed by 5'RACE with constant-segment primers, with sample barcodes and unique molecular identifiers being introduced. Trizol reagent was used to extract RNA from every sample. Libraries were amplified in two PCR steps, with a second sample barcode and Illumina TruSeq adapters added in the second step. Sequencing of the libraries was done on an Illumina NovaSeq, producing 2 x 150 bp paired-end reads. The source study handled its data this way. Reads were demultiplexed and collapsed into UMI-guided consensus sequences with migec v1.2.7. Using mixcr v2.1.11, the UMI consensuses were aligned to TRA and TRB V and J templates and assembled into clonotypes. A clonotype was counted as expanded or contracted only if both edgeR and NoisET called the change significant, with noise models trained on biological replicates. For edgeR calls, a false discovery rate-adjusted p below 0.01 and a log2 fold-change threshold of 1 were applied. PCA with hierarchical clustering of max-normalized trajectories of the 1000 most abundant clonotypes was used as exploratory dynamics analysis. Separately sequenced CD4+ and CD8+ repertoires were used to assign the CD4 or CD8 phenotype of responding clones. TCRdb cleaned the public reads at Q25 with fastp, built clones with MiXCR and kept in-frame beta chains. Entries that share a CDR3 protein sequence are merged under the most common genes and DNA. TCRdb assigned the V and J calls; the authors' analysis was not used. The sample records hundreds of thousands of distinct CDR3 sequences, approximately 23% of which are singletons. The ten largest clonotypes hold around an eighth of the sample.

Including cysteine and phenylalanine, the CDR3 has 14 amino acids. Only CDR3 DNA is held: 42 bases, read in frame from base 1. Trimming removed 0 bases from V and 2 bases from J, leaving 8 bases between the germline ends. PBMCs were isolated by Ficoll-Paque density gradient centrifugation. This receptor was taken from an adult woman who had mild COVID-19 (a few samples of this study predate the infection). The sample titles of this study are shuffled in the database, so cell type and time point are left out; the donor was told from shared clones. This receptor chain uses TRBV12-3 or TRBV12-4 and TRBJ2-7, with no reliable assignment of the D segment. The sequenced sample consisted of PBMCs or a T cell subset sorted from them (not recorded which). The DNA sequence is TGTGCCAGCAGTTTAGCCCAAACAACCTACGAGCAGTACTTC. Its protein is CASSLAQTTYEQYF.